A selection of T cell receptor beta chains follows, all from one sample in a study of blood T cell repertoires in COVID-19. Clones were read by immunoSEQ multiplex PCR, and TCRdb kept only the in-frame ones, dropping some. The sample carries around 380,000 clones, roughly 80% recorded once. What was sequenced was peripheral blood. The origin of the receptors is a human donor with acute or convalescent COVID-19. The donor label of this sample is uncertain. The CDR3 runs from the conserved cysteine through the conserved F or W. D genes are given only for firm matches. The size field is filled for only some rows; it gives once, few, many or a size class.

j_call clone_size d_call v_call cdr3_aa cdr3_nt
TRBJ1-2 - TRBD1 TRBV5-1 CASSAGTGAGYTF TGCGCCAGCAGCGCCGGGACAGGGGCTGGCTACACCTTC
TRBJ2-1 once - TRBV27 CASSPERSYNEQFF TGTGCCAGCAGTCCCGAGCGGTCCTACAATGAGCAGTTCTTC
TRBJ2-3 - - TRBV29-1 CSVEVPVDTQYF TGCAGCGTTGAAGTCCCGGTGGATACGCAGTATTTT
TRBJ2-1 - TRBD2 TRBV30 CAWSVTGGSRDEQFF TGTGCCTGGAGTGTAACCGGCGGGAGCCGGGATGAGCAGTTCTTC
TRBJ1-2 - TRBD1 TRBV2 CASTLMTGIYGYTF TGTGCCAGCACCCTCATGACAGGGATCTATGGCTACACCTTC
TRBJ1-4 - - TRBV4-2 CASTPSGRQKLFF TGTGCCAGCACCCCGAGCGGGAGGCAAAAACTGTTTTTT
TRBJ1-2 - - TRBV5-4 CASSPVGGTMANTF TGTGCCAGCAGCCCCGTCGGGGGAACTATGGCTAACACCTTC
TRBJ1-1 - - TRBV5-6 CASSLWGRSAFF TGTGCCAGCAGCTTGTGGGGGCGTTCAGCTTTCTTT
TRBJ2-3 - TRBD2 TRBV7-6 CASSIRGGRTDTQYF TGTGCCAGCAGCATCCGGGGGGGGCGGACAGATACGCAGTATTTT
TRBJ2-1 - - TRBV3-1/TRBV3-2 CASSFDSPRGEQFF TGTGCCAGCAGCTTTGACAGCCCAAGGGGTGAGCAGTTCTTC
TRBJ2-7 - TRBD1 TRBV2 CASSEDRVHEQYF TGTGCCAGCAGTGAGGACAGGGTCCACGAGCAGTACTTC
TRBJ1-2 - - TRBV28 CASSTPSFRGGSGYTF TGTGCCAGCAGTACGCCATCCTTTAGGGGGGGCTCTGGCTACACCTTC
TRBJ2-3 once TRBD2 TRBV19 CASRTSRTSGTDTQYF TGTGCCAGTAGGACTTCCCGGACTAGCGGCACAGATACGCAGTATTTT
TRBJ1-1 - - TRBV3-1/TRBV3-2 CASSQETGSRIAFF TGTGCCAGCAGCCAAGAGACCGGGTCTCGGATCGCTTTCTTT
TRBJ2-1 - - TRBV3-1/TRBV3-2 CASSQRKRYNEQFF TGTGCCAGCAGCCAGCGTAAGAGGTACAATGAGCAGTTCTTC
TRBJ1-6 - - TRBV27 CASRLQGRTYNSPLHF TGTGCCAGCAGGCTACAGGGAAGGACCTATAATTCACCCCTCCACTTT
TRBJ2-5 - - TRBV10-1 CASSLNRGETQYF TGCGCCAGCAGCCTGAATCGGGGGGAGACCCAGTACTTC
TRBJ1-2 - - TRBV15 CATSRVAGNYGYTF TGTGCCACCAGCAGAGTAGCGGGTAACTATGGCTACACCTTC
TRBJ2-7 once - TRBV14 CASEKDRQSSYEQYF TGTGCCAGCGAAAAGGACAGACAGAGCTCCTACGAGCAGTACTTC
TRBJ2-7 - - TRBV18 CASSPRGGTYEQYF TGTGCCAGCTCACCGAGAGGTGGAACCTACGAGCAGTACTTC
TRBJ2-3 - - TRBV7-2 CASSPTGVSTDTQYF TGTGCCAGCAGCCCCACTGGAGTTTCCACAGATACGCAGTATTTT
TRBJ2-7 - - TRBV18 CASSPAGPSYEQYF TGTGCCAGCTCACCGGCAGGCCCATCCTACGAGCAGTACTTC
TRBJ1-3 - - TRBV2 CASSDRSGNTIYF TGTGCCAGCAGTGACAGGTCTGGAAACACCATATATTTT
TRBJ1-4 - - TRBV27 CASSNDRLGEKLFF TGTGCCAGCAGCAACGACAGGTTGGGCGAAAAACTGTTTTTT
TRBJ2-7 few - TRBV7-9 CASSPPLSVAETLTYEQYF TGTGCCAGCAGCCCGCCCCTAAGCGTAGCGGAGACACTTACCTACGAGCAGTACTTC
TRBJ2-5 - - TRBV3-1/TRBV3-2 CASSQPGRGPGETQYF TGTGCCAGCAGCCAACCTGGGCGGGGGCCGGGGGAGACCCAGTACTTC
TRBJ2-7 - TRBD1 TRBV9 CASSVGQGAHEQYF TGTGCCAGCAGCGTAGGACAGGGTGCGCACGAGCAGTACTTC
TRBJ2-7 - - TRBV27 CASSLEFGRTPYEQYF TGTGCCAGCAGTTTAGAGTTCGGTCGTACCCCCTACGAGCAGTACTTC
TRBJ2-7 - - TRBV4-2 CASSPTSLAGEQYF TGTGCCAGCAGCCCAACAAGTTTGGCGGGCGAGCAGTACTTC
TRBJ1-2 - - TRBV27 CASTPYKEGHGYTF TGTGCCAGCACCCCCTACAAGGAGGGACATGGCTACACCTTC
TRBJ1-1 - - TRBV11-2 CASSPWRKNTEAFF TGTGCCAGCAGCCCGTGGAGGAAGAACACTGAAGCTTTCTTT
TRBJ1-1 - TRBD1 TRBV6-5 CASSYLIDRGSKAFF TGTGCCAGCAGTTATTTGATCGACAGGGGGTCTAAAGCTTTCTTT
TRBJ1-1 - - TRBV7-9 CASRRQQVGNTEAFF TGTGCCAGCAGGCGGCAACAGGTGGGGAACACTGAAGCTTTCTTT
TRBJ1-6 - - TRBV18 CASSLRAGSPLHF TGTGCCAGCTCTCTACGGGCGGGTTCACCCCTCCACTTT
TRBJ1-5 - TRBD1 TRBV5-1 CASSSGQGPISNQPQHF TGCGCCAGCAGCTCTGGACAGGGACCAATTAGCAATCAGCCCCAGCATTTT
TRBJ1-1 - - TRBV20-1 CSALRQTEAFF TGCAGTGCTTTAAGACAGACTGAAGCTTTCTTT
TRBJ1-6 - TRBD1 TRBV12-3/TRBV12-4 CASRGQGDSPLHF TGTGCCAGCAGGGGACAGGGGGATTCACCCCTCCACTTT
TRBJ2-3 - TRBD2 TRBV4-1 CASSRGLAGATDTQYF TGCGCCAGCAGCCGCGGACTAGCGGGGGCCACAGATACGCAGTATTTT
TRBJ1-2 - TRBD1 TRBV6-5 CASRPTGGRVGYTF TGTGCCAGCAGGCCCACAGGGGGTCGCGTTGGCTACACCTTC
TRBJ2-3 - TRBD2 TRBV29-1 CTTTGLAGKTQYF TGCACCACCACCGGACTAGCGGGAAAAACGCAGTATTTT
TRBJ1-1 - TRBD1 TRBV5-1 CASSLGQVVNRVTEAFF TGCGCCAGCAGCTTAGGACAGGTCGTTAATAGGGTCACTGAAGCTTTCTTT
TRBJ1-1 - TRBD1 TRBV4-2 CASSRGQVEAEAFF TGTGCCAGCAGCCGGGGACAGGTTGAAGCTGAAGCTTTCTTT
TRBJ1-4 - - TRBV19 CASSTTGDNEKLFF TGTGCCAGTAGTACCACAGGCGATAATGAAAAACTGTTTTTT
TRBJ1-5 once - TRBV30 CAWTTGGNQPQHF TGTGCCTGGACCACGGGGGGAAATCAGCCCCAGCATTTT
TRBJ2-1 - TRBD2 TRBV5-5 CASSFGGTRNQGEQFF TGTGCCAGCAGCTTTGGAGGGACTAGAAATCAGGGTGAGCAGTTCTTC